The entry below describes one T cell receptor beta chain. This record belongs to a study of blood T cell repertoires in COVID-19. The CDR3 contains 17 residues. CDR1 and CDR2 from the germline V gene are SGDLS and YYNGEE. The V gene lost 0 bases and the J gene lost 0 bases, with 14 bases spanning the gap. Here immunoSEQ multiplex PCR was the method, and the copy in TCRdb shows in-frame clones only, minus some. Of 70,000 to 90,000 clones listed, around nine tenths are singletons. This clonotype was obtained from a man older than 75 with active or convalescent COVID-19. The rearrangement links TRBV9 to TRBJ2-3; TRBD1 is a possible D gene (7 bases). Specimen: peripheral blood. The chain's CDR3 is CASSVAQTGTSTDTQYF. The CDR3 DNA reads TGTGCCAGCAGCGTAGCCCAGACAGGGACTAGCACAGATACGCAGTATTTT.